This T cell receptor (beta chain) appears in the sequencing data of a study of human T cells and chemical hapten exposure. What the library attached to individual cDNA molecules were unique molecular identifiers. Each CDR3 protein gets one entry after TCRdb re-called the RACE reads with MiXCR. The sample contains more than 80,000 distinct CDR3 sequences, 10% to 14% of which appear only once. The CDR3 runs to 17 residues. Trimming pared 0 bases from V and 3 bases from J, leaving 17 bases between. Per germline, CDR1 MNHEY and CDR2 SVGAGI. Time point: patch test 3, about 24 weeks after DPC sensitization. This sample's treatment: therapeutic diphenylcyclopropenone sensitization with weekly scalp DPC. General study findings and limits: High-frequency TCRs, those above 1 in 1000, stayed the same after DPC sensitization.

This clonotype was counted many times. Antigen specificity is unknown. The chain couples TRBV6-5 to TRBJ1-2; perhaps TRBD1 as D (5 bases). Sequences were derived from whole blood, sampled in connection with sensitization to the hapten diphenylcyclopropenone (DPC). The sequence derives from a woman aged 45-59 years with alopecia areata. Some clones in this sample may be carry-over from other donors' samples. In DNA, the CDR3 is TGTGCCAGCAGTTACTCGCTCCGTCGGGGGGGATACTATGGCTACACCTTC. Amino acids: CASSYSLRRGGYYGYTF.